This T cell receptor (beta chain) derives from a study of cytomegalovirus exposure and HLA in healthy donors. Study results and caveats: In a later analysis, HLA-associated TCR beta chains were more clonally expanded than equally common others. An apparent linkage of common viral pathogens to several of the most significant clusters emerged in a later analysis. Presence/absence analyses assumed roughly uniform sequencing depth across donors. TCR beta sequences reportedly predicted the HLA-A and HLA-B alleles of most subjects accurately.

13 Jbeta primers and 60 Vbeta primers were used for the PCR. The protocol was immunoSEQ multiplex PCR, while the TCRdb copy is restricted to in-frame clones and leaves out a portion. This repertoire shows 180,000 or so clones, 76% found once; its top ten account for around 1.5%. This clone appeared a few times. As yet, its antigen is unknown. The trim removed 10 bases at V and 4 bases at J, leaving 7 bases unmatched. The CDR3 covers 13 residues. Germline CDR1 and CDR2: ENHRY and SYGVKD. This receptor was obtained from a man in his late teens or twenties in good health and CMV-seronegative. The chain carries TRBV10-3 and TRBJ2-5, with 9 bases aligning to TRBD1. Sequenced input: PBMCs. CDR3: CATWTGEGETQYF. CDR3 coding DNA: TGTGCCACCTGGACAGGGGAAGGAGAGACCCAGTACTTC.